Included here is one T cell receptor beta chain sequence, with context. The antigen remains unidentified. The data derive from a study of cytomegalovirus exposure and HLA in healthy donors. The overall study: When fewer than 400 donors were genotyped, just over 80% of them were found to fall in the Caucasian-associated ancestry cluster. Study results and caveats: Earlier analysis looked at TCR beta V segments, and most were productive about 90% or about 30% of the time.

The PCR ran on 60 Vbeta and 13 Jbeta primers. TCRdb's table, derived via immunoSEQ multiplex PCR, lists solely in-frame clones and lacks some. The sample consists of some 100,000 clones, 79% of them appearing once. Sequenced: PBMCs. The clonotype originates from a female donor in good health and CMV-seropositive.

The CDR3 region is CASSLDSTNTEAFF. The CDR3 nucleotides read TGCGCCAGCAGCCTGGACAGCACGAACACTGAAGCTTTCTTT. The chain couples TRBV5-1 to TRBJ1-1, with a possible D match to TRBD1 (6 bases). Deletions cut 4 bases from V and 1 base from J, with 11 bases between. Germline V gene sequence: CDR1 SGHRS, CDR2 YFSETQ. The CDR3 extends over 14 amino acids.